This T cell receptor (beta chain) was sequenced in a study of human T cells and chemical hapten exposure. The overall study: On roughly 2 cm by roughly 2 cm of upper inner arm skin, sensitization was performed with 2% DPC.

From the RACE reads, TCRdb called clonotypes with MiXCR, one entry per CDR3 protein. The data contain 300,000 to 450,000 distinct CDR3 sequences, approximately 4.4% of them singletons. Time point described: patch test 1, 2 weeks after DPC sensitization. The treatment denotes: therapeutic diphenylcyclopropenone sensitization with weekly scalp DPC. Before extraction, the whole blood was not fractionated, and total RNA was taken from it. This CDR3 spans 15 amino acids. Germline CDR1 reads MGHRA; CDR2 reads YSYEKL. V dropped 4 bases and J dropped 9; count of bases not matched to a gene: 13. The sample in question was whole blood, obtained in connection with sensitization to the hapten diphenylcyclopropenone (DPC). This receptor was taken from a woman in her fifties or sixties with alopecia areata. Some clones in this sample may be carry-over from other donors' samples. V is TRBV4-1 and J is TRBJ2-3; 7 bases fit TRBD2. The CDR3 reads CASSLTSAPDRTQYF. The CDR3 DNA is TGCGCCAGCAGCCTTACTAGCGCTCCCGATAGGACGCAGTATTTT.